The T cell receptor beta chain under discussion was sequenced for a study of PD-1 blockade in classical Hodgkin lymphoma. Regarding the study as a whole: It was reported that newly diagnosed patients had less baseline TCR diversity than healthy donors. A significant rise in TCR diversity was seen by C4D1 for CD4+ cells but not for CD8+ cells. Those achieving complete response showed baseline diversity like newly diagnosed patients.

Time point defined: cycle 4 day 1 (C4D1), after less than seven weeks of nivolumab. After autologous stem cell transplantation all patients relapsed, and prior brentuximab vedotin exposure differed between cohorts. Complete response, partial response or progressive disease was each patient's best response. Sequencing was performed with immunoSEQ multiplex PCR; in TCRdb, only in-frame clones are kept and a portion is missing. The sample holds about 96,000 clones, about 93% seen once. As to this clone: The antigen is undetermined.

Trimming took 2 bases from V and 0 from J, leaving 16 bases between them. CDR3 length: 17 residues. Germline assignment: CDR1 SEHNR and CDR2 FQNEAQ (reference sequence). The source is a human donor with classical Hodgkin lymphoma. The sample here was peripheral blood mononuclear cells (PBMCs), taken before the fourth cycle of nivolumab. The chain employs TRBV7-9 and TRBJ1-1, with D possibly TRBD1 on 5 matching bases. The CDR3 nucleotides read TGTGCCAGCAGCTTAACGGGCCGCATGGGGCTGAACACTGAAGCTTTCTTT. Its translation: CASSLTGRMGLNTEAFF.